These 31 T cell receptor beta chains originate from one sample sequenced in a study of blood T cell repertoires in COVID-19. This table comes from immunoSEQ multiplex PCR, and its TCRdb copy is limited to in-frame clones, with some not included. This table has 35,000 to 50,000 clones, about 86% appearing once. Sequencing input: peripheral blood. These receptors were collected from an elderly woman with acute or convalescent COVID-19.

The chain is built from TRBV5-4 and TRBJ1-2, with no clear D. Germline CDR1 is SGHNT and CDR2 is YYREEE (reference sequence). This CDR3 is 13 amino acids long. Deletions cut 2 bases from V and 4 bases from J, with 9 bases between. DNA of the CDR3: TGTGCCAGCAGCTTAGGAGGACCCTATGGCTACACCTTC. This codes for CASSLGGPYGYTF.

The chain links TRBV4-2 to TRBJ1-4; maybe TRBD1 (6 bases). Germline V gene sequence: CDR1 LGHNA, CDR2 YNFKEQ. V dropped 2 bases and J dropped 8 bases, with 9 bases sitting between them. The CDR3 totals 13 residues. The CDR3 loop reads CASSQYRAEKLFF. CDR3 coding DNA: TGTGCCAGCAGCCAATACAGGGCCGAAAAACTGTTTTTT.

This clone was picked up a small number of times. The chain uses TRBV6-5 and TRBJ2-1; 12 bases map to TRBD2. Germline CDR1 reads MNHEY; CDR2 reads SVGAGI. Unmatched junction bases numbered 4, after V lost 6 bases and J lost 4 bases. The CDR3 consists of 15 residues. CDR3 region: CASRRTSGVYNEQFF. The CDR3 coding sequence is TGTGCCAGCAGGCGGACTAGCGGGGTATACAATGAGCAGTTCTTC.

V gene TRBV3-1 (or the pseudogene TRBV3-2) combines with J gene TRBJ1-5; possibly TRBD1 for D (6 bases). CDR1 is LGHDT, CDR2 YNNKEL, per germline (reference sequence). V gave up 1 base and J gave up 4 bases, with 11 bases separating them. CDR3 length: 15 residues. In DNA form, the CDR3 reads TGTGCCAGCAGCCAAGGGGCAGGGGTGAATCAGCCCCAGCATTTT. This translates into CASSQGAGVNQPQHF.

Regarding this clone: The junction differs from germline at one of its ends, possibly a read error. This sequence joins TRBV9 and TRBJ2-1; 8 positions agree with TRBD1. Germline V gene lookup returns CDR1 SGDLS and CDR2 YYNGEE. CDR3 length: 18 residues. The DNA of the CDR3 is TGTGCCAGCAGCGGGGGGACAGGTCCCGGGAGCGTATACAGTGAGCAGTTCTTC. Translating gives CASSGGTGPGSVYSEQFF.

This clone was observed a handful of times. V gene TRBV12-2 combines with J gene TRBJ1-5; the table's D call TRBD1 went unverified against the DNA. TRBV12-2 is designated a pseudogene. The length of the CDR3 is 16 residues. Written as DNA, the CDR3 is TGTGCAAGTCGCTTAGTTTCAAGGGGGTCCAATCAGCCCCAGCATTTT. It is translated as CASRLVSRGSNQPQHF.

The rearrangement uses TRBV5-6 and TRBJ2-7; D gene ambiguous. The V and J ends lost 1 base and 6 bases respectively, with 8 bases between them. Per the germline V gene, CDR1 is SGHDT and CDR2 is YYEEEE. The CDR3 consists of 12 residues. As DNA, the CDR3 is TGTGCCAGCAGCTTGTTACCGGGCGAGCAGTACTTC. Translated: CASSLLPGEQYF.

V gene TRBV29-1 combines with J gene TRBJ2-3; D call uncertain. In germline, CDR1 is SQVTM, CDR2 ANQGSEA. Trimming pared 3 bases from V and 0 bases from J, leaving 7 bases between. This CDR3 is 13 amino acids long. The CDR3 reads CSVDKSSTDTQYF. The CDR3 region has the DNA TGCAGCGTTGATAAATCTAGCACAGATACGCAGTATTTT.

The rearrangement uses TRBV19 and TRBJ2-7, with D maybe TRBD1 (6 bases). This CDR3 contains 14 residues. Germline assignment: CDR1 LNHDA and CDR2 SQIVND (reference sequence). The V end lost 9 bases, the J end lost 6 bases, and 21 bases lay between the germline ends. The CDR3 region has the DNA TGTGCCAGCACCGACCAGGGGATGATTGGCGAGCAGTACTTC. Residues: CASTDQGMIGEQYF.

CDR3 in amino acids: CAWSGAGVFGNTIYF. The DNA for the CDR3 is TGTGCCTGGAGTGGGGCAGGGGTTTTTGGAAACACCATATATTTT. This chain connects TRBV30 to TRBJ1-3, with a tentative D call TRBD1 (6 bases). This CDR3 has 15 amino acids. Per the germline V gene, CDR1 is GTSNPN and CDR2 is SVGIG (reference sequence). V lost 1 base and J 3 bases, leaving 13 bases between the germline ends.

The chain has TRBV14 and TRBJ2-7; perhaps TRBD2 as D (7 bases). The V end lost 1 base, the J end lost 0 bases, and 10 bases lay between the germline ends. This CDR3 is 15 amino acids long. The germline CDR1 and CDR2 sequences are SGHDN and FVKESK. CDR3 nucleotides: TGTGCCAGCAGCCAAGTTGCGGGGGCCTCCTACGAGCAGTACTTC. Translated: CASSQVAGASYEQYF.

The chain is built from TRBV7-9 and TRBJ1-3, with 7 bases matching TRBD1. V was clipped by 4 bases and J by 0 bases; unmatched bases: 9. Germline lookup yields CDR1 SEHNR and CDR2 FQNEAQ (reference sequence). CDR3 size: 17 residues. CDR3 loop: CASSSPGTANSGNTIYF. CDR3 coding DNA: TGTGCCAGCAGCTCCCCCGGGACAGCAAACTCTGGAAACACCATATATTTT.

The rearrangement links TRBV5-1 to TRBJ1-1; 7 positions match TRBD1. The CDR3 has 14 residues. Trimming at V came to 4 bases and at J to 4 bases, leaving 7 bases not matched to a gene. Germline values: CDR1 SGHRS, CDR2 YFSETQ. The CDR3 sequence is CASSGGDRATEAFF. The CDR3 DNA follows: TGCGCCAGCAGCGGAGGCGACAGGGCCACTGAAGCTTTCTTT.

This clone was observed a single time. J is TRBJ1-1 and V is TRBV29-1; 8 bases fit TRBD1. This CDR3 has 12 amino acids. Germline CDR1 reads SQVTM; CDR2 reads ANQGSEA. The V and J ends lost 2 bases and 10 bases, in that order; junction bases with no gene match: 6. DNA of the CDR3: TGCAGCGTTGAATTAGGACAGGGAGTAGCTTTCTTT. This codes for CSVELGQGVAFF.

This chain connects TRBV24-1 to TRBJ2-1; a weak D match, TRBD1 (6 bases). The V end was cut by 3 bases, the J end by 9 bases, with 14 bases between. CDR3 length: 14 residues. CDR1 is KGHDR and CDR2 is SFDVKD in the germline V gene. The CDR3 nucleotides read TGTGCCACCAGTGATAACAGGGATCGGGGTGAGCAGTTCTTC. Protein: CATSDNRDRGEQFF.

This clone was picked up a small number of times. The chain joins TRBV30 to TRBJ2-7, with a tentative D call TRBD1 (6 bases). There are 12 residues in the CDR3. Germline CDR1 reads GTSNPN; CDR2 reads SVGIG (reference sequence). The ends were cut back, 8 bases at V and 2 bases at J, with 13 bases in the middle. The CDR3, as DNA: TGTGCCGCAGGACAGTCGACCTACGAGCAGTACTTC. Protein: CAAGQSTYEQYF.

The CDR3: CASSEQGNYGYTF. CDR3 coding DNA: TGTGCCAGCAGTGAGCAGGGGAACTATGGCTACACCTTC. V gene TRBV2 combines with J gene TRBJ1-2; D may be TRBD1 (6 bases). Germline V CDR1 and CDR2: SNHLY, FYNNEI. CDR3 length: 13 residues. Trimming pared 3 bases from V and 2 bases from J, leaving 7 bases between.

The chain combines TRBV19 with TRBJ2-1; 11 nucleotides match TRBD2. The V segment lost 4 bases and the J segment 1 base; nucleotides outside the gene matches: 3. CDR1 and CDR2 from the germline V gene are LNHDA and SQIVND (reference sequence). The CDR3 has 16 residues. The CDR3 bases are TGTGCCAGTAGTACCCTAGCGGGGGGATCCTACAATGAGCAGTTCTTC. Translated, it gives CASSTLAGGSYNEQFF.

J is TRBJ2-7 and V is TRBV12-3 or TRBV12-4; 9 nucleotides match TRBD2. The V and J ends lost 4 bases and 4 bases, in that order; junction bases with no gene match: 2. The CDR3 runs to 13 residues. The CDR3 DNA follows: TGTGCCAGCAGTTCTAGCGGGGTTTACGAGCAGTACTTC. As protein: CASSSSGVYEQYF.

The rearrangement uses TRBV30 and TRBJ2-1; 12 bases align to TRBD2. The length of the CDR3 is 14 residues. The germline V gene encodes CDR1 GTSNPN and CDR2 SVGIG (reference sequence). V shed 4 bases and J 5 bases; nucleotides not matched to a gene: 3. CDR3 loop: CAWTRTSGDNEQFF. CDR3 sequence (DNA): TGTGCCTGGACCCGGACTAGCGGGGACAATGAGCAGTTCTTC. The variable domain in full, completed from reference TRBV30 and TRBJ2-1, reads SQTIHQWPATLVQPVGSPLSLECTVEGTSNPNLYWYRQAAGRGLQLLFYSVGIGQISSEVPQNLSASRPQDRQFILSSKKLLLSDSGFYLCAWTRTSGDNEQFFGPGTRLTVL.

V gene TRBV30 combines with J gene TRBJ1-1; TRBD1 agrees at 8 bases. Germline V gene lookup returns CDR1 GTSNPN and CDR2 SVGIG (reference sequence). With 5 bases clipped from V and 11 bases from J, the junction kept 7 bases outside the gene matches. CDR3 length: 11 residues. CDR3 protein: CAWSDRVEAFF. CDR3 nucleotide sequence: TGTGCCTGGTCGGACAGGGTGGAGGCTTTCTTT.

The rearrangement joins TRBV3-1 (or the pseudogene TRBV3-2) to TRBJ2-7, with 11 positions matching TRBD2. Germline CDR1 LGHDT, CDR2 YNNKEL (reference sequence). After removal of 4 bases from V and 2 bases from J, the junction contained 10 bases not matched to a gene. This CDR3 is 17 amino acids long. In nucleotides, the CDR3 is TGTGCCAGCAGCCGGGGGGGGACTAGCGGTGAAGCCTACGAGCAGTACTTC. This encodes CASSRGGTSGEAYEQYF.

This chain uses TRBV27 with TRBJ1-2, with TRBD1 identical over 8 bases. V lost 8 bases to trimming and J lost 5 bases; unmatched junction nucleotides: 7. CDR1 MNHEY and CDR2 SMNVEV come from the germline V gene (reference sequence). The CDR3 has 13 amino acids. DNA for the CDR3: TGTGCCAGCGGGCAGGGGGCGCGGTATGGCTACACCTTC. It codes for CASGQGARYGYTF.

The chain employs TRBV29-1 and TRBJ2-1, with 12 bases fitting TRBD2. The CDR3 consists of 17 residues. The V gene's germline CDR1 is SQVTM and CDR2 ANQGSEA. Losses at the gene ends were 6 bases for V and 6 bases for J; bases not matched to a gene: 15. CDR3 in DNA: TGCAGCGTCCTGGCTAGCGGGGGGGCTCTTTCTGGCAATGAGCAGTTCTTC. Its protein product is CSVLASGGALSGNEQFF.

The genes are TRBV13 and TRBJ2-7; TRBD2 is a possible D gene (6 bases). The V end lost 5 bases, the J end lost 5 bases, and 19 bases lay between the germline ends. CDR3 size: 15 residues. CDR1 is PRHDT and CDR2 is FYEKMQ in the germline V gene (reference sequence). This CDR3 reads CASSGRLRGANEQYF. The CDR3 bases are TGTGCCAGCAGCGGAAGATTACGCGGGGCTAACGAGCAGTACTTC.

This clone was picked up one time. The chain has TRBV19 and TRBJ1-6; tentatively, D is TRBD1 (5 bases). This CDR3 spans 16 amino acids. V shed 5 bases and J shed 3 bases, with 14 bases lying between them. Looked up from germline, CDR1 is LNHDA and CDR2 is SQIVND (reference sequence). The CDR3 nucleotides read TGTGCCAGTAGTGTTACCATCGACAGCTATAATTCACCCCTCCACTTT. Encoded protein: CASSVTIDSYNSPLHF.

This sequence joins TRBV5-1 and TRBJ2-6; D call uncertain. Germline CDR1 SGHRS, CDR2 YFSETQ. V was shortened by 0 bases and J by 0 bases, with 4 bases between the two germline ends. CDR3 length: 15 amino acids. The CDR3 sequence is CASSLGGSGANVLTF. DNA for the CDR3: TGCGCCAGCAGCTTGGGAGGCTCTGGGGCCAACGTCCTGACTTTC.

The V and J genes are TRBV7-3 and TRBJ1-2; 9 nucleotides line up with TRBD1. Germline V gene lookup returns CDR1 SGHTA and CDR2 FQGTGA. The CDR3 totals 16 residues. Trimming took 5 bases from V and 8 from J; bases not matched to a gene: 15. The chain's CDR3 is CASSTQGALLSEGYTF. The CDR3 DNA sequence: TGTGCCAGCAGCACACAGGGGGCGCTTCTTTCGGAAGGCTACACCTTC.

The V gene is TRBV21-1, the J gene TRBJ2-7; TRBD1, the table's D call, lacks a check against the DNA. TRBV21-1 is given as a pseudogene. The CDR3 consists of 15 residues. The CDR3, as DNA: TGTGCCAGCACCAAGCCGGGACAGGCATCTAGAGAGCAGTACTTC. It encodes CASTKPGQASREQYF.

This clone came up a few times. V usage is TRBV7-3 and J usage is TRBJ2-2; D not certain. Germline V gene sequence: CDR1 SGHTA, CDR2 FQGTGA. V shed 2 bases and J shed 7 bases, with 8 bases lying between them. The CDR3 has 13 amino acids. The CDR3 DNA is TGTGCCAGCAGCTTAGCACCCGGCGGGGAGCTGTTTTTT. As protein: CASSLAPGGELFF.

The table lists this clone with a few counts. CDR3 in DNA: TGTGCCAGCAGCCCTACGGGGGGGGGTAATGAAAAACTGTTTTTT. Its translation is CASSPTGGGNEKLFF. The chain uses TRBV7-9 and TRBJ1-4, with D possibly matching TRBD1 (5 bases). Trimming removed 5 bases at V and 4 bases at J, with 14 bases between. Germline values: CDR1 SEHNR, CDR2 FQNEAQ (reference sequence). The CDR3 has 15 residues.